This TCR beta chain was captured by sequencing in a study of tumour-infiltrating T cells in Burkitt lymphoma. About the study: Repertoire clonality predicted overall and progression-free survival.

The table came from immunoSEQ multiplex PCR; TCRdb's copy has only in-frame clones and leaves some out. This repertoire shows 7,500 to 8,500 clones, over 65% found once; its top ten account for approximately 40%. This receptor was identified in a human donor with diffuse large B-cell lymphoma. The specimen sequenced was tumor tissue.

Here the CDR3 reads CASSFRQNQPQHF. Written as DNA, the CDR3 is TGTGCCAGCAGCTTCCGACAGAATCAGCCCCAGCATTTT. The J gene is TRBJ1-5, the V gene TRBV7-2; a possible D gene is TRBD1 (5 bases). This CDR3 is 13 amino acids long. Germline values: CDR1 SGHTA, CDR2 FQGNSA. Trimming shortened V by 3 bases and J by 4 bases, and 7 bases separated the two germline ends.